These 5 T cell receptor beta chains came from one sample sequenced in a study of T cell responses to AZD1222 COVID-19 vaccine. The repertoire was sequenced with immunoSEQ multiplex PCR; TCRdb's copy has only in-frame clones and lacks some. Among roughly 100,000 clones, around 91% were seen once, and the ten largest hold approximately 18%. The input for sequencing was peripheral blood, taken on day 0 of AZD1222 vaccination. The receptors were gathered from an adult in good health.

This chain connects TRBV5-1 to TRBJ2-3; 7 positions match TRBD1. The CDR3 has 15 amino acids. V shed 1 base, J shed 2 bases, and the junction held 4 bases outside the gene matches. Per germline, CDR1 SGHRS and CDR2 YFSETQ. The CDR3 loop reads CASSLTGAVTDTQYF. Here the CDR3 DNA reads TGCGCCAGCAGCTTGACAGGGGCGGTCACAGATACGCAGTATTTT.

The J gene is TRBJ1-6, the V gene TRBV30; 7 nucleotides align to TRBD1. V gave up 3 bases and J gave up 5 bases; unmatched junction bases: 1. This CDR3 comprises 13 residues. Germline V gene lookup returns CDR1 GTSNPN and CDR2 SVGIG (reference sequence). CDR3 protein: CAWRQGNNSPLHF. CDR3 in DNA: TGTGCCTGGAGACAGGGGAATAATTCACCCCTCCACTTT.

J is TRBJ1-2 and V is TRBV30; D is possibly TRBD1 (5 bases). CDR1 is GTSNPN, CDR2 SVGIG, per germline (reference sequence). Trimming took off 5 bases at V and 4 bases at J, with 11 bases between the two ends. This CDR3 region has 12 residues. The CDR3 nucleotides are TGTGCCTGGGGAGACGGGGGCTATGGCTACACCTTC. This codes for CAWGDGGYGYTF.

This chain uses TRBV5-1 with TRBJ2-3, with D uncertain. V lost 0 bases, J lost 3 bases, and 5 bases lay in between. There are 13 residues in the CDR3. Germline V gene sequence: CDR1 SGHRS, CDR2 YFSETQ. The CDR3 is CASSLVATDTQYF. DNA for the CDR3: TGCGCCAGCAGCTTGGTGGCAACAGATACGCAGTATTTT.

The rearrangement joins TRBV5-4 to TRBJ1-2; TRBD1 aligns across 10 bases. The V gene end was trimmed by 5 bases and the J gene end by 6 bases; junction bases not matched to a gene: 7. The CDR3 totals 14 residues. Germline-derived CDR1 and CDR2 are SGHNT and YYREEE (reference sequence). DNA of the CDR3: TGTGCCAGCAGTTTCGACAGGGGGCAGGATGGCTACACCTTC. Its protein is CASSFDRGQDGYTF.